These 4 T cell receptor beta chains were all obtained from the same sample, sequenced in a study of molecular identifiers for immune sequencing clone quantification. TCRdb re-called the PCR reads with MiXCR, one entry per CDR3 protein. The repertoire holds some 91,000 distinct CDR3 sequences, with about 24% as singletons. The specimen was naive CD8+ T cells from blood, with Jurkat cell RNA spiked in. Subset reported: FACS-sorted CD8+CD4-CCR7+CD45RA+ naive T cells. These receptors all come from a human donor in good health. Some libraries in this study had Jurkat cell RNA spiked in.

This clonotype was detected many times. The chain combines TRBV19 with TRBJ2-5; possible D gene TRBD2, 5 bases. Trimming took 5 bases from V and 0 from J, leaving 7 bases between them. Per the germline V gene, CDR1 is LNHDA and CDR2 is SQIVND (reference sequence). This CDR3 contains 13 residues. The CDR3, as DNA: TGTGCCAGTAGTTGGAGGTACCAAGAGACCCAGTACTTC. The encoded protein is CASSWRYQETQYF.

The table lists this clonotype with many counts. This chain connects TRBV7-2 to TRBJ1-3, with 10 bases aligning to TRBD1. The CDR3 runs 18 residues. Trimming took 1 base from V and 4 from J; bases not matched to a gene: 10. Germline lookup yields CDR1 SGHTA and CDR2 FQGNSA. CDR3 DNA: TGTGCCAGCAGCTTAGTAGGGACAGGGGTCTTTCCCGGAAACACCATATATTTT. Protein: CASSLVGTGVFPGNTIYF.

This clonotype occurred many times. CDR3 sequence (DNA): TGCAGTGCTAGATCAGGAGAGACCCAGTACTTC. Translation gives CSARSGETQYF. The V call is TRBV20-1, the J call TRBJ2-5; D unclear. CDR3 length equals 11 residues. Germline CDR1 DFQATT, CDR2 SNEGSKA (reference sequence). Trimming pared 2 bases from V and 4 bases from J, leaving 5 bases between.

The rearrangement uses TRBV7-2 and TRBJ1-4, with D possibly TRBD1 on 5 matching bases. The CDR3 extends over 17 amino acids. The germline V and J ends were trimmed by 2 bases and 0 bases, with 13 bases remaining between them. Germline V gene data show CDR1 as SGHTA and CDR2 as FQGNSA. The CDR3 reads CASSLSGAHATNEKLFF. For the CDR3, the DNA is TGTGCCAGCAGCTTAAGTGGGGCTCATGCAACTAATGAAAAACTGTTTTTT.